The 31 T cell receptor beta chains listed next were all sequenced from one sample in a study of blood T cell repertoires in COVID-19. Clones were read by immunoSEQ multiplex PCR, and TCRdb kept only the in-frame ones, dropping some. The data hold more than 100,000 clones, with roughly 80% observed a single time. The specimen sequenced was peripheral blood. All receptors derive from a human donor in a cohort sampled during active COVID-19.

This clone has more than one count but fewer than ten. The rearrangement joins TRBV19 to TRBJ1-2, with 10 nucleotides matching TRBD1. Unmatched junction bases numbered 3, after V lost 7 bases and J lost 1 base. Germline V gene sequence: CDR1 LNHDA, CDR2 SQIVND (reference sequence). This CDR3 has 14 residues. This CDR3 is CASIDRGLNYGYTF. DNA of the CDR3: TGTGCCAGTATCGACAGGGGGCTTAACTATGGCTACACCTTC.

This chain joins TRBV27 and TRBJ1-1; possible D gene TRBD1, 5 bases. In germline, CDR1 is MNHEY, CDR2 SMNVEV (reference sequence). The V and J ends lost 5 bases and 0 bases respectively, with 13 bases between them. The CDR3 has 15 amino acids. The CDR3 region is CASSADSWVNTEAFF. The CDR3 nucleotides read TGTGCCAGCAGTGCAGACAGTTGGGTGAACACTGAAGCTTTCTTT.

J is TRBJ2-3 and V is TRBV5-1; no clear D gene. CDR1 is SGHRS and CDR2 is YFSETQ in the germline V gene. The CDR3 extends over 14 amino acids. V lost 3 bases, J lost 0 bases, and 8 bases lay in between. The CDR3: CASSSLASTDTQYF. CDR3 DNA sequence: TGCGCCAGCAGCTCCCTGGCCAGCACAGATACGCAGTATTTT. The variable domain in full, with the rest retrieved from reference TRBV5-1 and TRBJ2-3, is KAGVTQTPRYLIKTRGQQVTLSCSPISGHRSVSWYQQTPGQGLQFLFEYFSETQRNKGNFPGRFSGRQFSNSRSEMNVSTLELGDSALYLCASSSLASTDTQYFGPGTRLTVL.

The genes are TRBV7-2 and TRBJ2-5, with D possibly matching TRBD2 (5 bases). The CDR3 runs to 14 residues. The V and J ends lost 5 bases and 2 bases respectively, with 12 bases between them. Germline CDR1 and CDR2: SGHTA and FQGNSA. The CDR3 DNA sequence: TGTGCCAGCAGCCCCAGATCGGGGCAAGAGACCCAGTACTTC. Its translation: CASSPRSGQETQYF.

This sequence joins TRBV2 and TRBJ2-7; 10 bases line up with TRBD1. Losses at the gene ends were 4 bases for V and 0 bases for J; bases not matched to a gene: 3. The germline gives CDR1 SNHLY, CDR2 FYNNEI. CDR3 length: 15 amino acids. CDR3 DNA sequence: TGTGCCAGCAGTGGGGGACAGGGGAGCTCCTACGAGCAGTACTTC. Translated: CASSGGQGSSYEQYF.

This clone appeared once. The rearrangement links TRBV5-6 to TRBJ1-6; D ambiguous. Trimming took 6 bases from V and 7 from J, leaving 17 bases between them. This CDR3 comprises 15 residues. Germline CDR1 SGHDT, CDR2 YYEEEE. CDR3 DNA: TGTGCCAGCACCGACCTACAGTTAGTGAATTCACCCCTCCACTTT. Translation: CASTDLQLVNSPLHF.

The V and J genes are TRBV4-3 and TRBJ1-2, with a weak D call TRBD1 (5 bases). The CDR3 contains 15 residues. Germline CDR1 reads LGHNA; CDR2 reads YSLEER. Trimming stripped 0 bases from V and 4 bases from J, with 12 bases between. The CDR3 sequence is CASSQDPGKGYGYTF. The CDR3 DNA reads TGCGCCAGCAGCCAAGATCCAGGGAAGGGCTATGGCTACACCTTC.

This chain joins TRBV12-5 and TRBJ2-2, with D tentatively TRBD2 (6 bases). Trimming removed 7 bases at V and 0 bases at J, with 12 bases between. This CDR3 is 15 amino acids long. CDR1 and CDR2 from the germline V gene are LGHNT and FRNRAP. CDR3 nucleotides: TGTGCTAGTGAGGTCGGACTATCGAACACCGGGGAGCTGTTTTTT. Translating gives CASEVGLSNTGELFF.

The rearrangement joins TRBV19 to TRBJ1-1, with D perhaps matching TRBD1 (5 bases). From germline, CDR1 is LNHDA and CDR2 SQIVND (reference sequence). CDR3 size: 14 residues. Trimming cost V 3 bases and J 1 base, with 9 bases left between them. The CDR3 spells CASSIQGGNTEAFF. The DNA of the CDR3 is TGTGCCAGTAGTATCCAGGGAGGGAACACTGAAGCTTTCTTT.

The J gene is TRBJ2-6, the V gene TRBV30, with 8 nucleotides matching TRBD1. Germline V gene sequence: CDR1 GTSNPN, CDR2 SVGIG (reference sequence). The CDR3 runs 14 residues. The ends lost 5 bases at V and 2 bases at J; junction bases unmatched: 2. The CDR3 coding sequence is TGTGCCTGGGACAGGGGAACTGGGGCCAACGTCCTGACTTTC. Its protein is CAWDRGTGANVLTF.

This chain uses TRBV27 with TRBJ2-5; TRBD1 aligns across 7 bases. The germline V gene has CDR1 MNHEY and CDR2 SMNVEV (reference sequence). This CDR3 is built from 16 residues. The V gene end was trimmed by 4 bases and the J gene end by 0 bases; junction bases not matched to a gene: 8. The CDR3 protein is CASSYWWGTDQETQYF. In DNA form, the CDR3 reads TGTGCCAGCAGTTACTGGTGGGGGACAGACCAAGAGACCCAGTACTTC.

The chain links TRBV5-1 to TRBJ2-2; no firm D call. V was pared by 4 bases and J by 4 bases, with 5 bases between. CDR1 is SGHRS, CDR2 YFSETQ, per germline. The CDR3 is made up of 12 amino acids. CDR3 amino acids: CASSRGTGELFF. The CDR3 DNA sequence: TGCGCCAGCAGCAGAGGCACCGGGGAGCTGTTTTTT.

The chain is built from TRBV3-1 (or the pseudogene TRBV3-2) and TRBJ1-1, with 10 nucleotides matching TRBD1. J gave up 7 bases and V 1 base, and 6 bases lay outside the gene matches. The CDR3 runs to 15 residues. Germline assignment: CDR1 LGHDT and CDR2 YNNKEL (reference sequence). The CDR3 reads CASSQVGTGAIEAFF. CDR3 in DNA: TGTGCCAGCAGCCAAGTCGGGACAGGGGCCATTGAAGCTTTCTTT.

CDR3 amino acids: CASSYGTGGNYGYTF. The CDR3 nucleotides read TGTGCCAGCAGCTACGGGACAGGGGGTAACTATGGCTACACCTTC. The chain employs TRBV4-2 and TRBJ1-2; 11 bases match TRBD1. Looked up from germline, CDR1 is LGHNA and CDR2 is YNFKEQ. J gave up 1 base and V 5 bases, and 3 bases lay outside the gene matches. This CDR3 has 15 amino acids.

The chain couples TRBV3-1 (or the pseudogene TRBV3-2) to TRBJ1-2, with TRBD1 matching 9 bases. With V trimmed by 7 bases and J by 8 bases, 11 bases remained unmatched. The germline V gene encodes CDR1 LGHDT and CDR2 YNNKEL (reference sequence). This CDR3 has 14 amino acids. CDR3 bases: TGTGCCAGCAAGCTATGGGACAGGGAGGAAGGCTACACCTTC. This codes for CASKLWDREEGYTF.

The chain is built from TRBV7-9 and TRBJ1-3; D unresolved. CDR3 length equals 13 residues. The germline CDR1 and CDR2 sequences are SEHNR and FQNEAQ (reference sequence). Trimming took 3 bases from V and 5 from J, leaving 8 bases between them. The CDR3 loop reads CASSLSRRNTIYF. The CDR3, as DNA: TGTGCCAGCAGCTTGTCGAGGAGAAACACCATATATTTT.

This sequence joins TRBV7-6 and TRBJ2-1; D perhaps matches TRBD1 (5 bases). V lost 5 bases and J 0 bases, leaving 14 bases between the germline ends. The CDR3 is made up of 16 amino acids. Germline V gene data show CDR1 as SGHVS and CDR2 as FNYEAQ. The CDR3 loop reads CASSPLTASSYNEQFF. The CDR3 nucleotides read TGTGCCAGCAGCCCCTTGACAGCCAGCTCCTACAATGAGCAGTTCTTC. Full variable domain (missing parts from reference TRBV7-6 and TRBJ2-1): GAGVSQSPRYKVTKRGQDVALRCDPISGHVSLYWYRQALGQGPEFLTYFNYEAQQDKSGLPNDRFSAERPEGSISTLTIQRTEQRDSAMYRCASSPLTASSYNEQFFGPGTRLTVL.

CDR3 amino acids: CASSLAVIRDTEAFF. The CDR3 region has the DNA TGCGCCAGCAGCTTGGCCGTCATCCGGGACACTGAAGCTTTCTTT. The chain is built from TRBV5-1 and TRBJ1-1; D uncertain. This CDR3 comprises 15 residues. The V end lost 0 bases, the J end lost 3 bases, and 12 bases lay between the germline ends. Germline V lookup: CDR1 SGHRS, CDR2 YFSETQ.

This clone was recorded a few times. The V gene is TRBV27, the J gene TRBJ1-1; no firm D call. This CDR3 is 13 amino acids long. Germline CDR1 and CDR2: MNHEY and SMNVEV (reference sequence). Trimming removed 9 bases from V and 4 bases from J, with 15 bases in between. Here the CDR3 DNA reads TGTGCCAGTGGCCGGAGAGAGGGCACTGAAGCTTTCTTT. It encodes CASGRREGTEAFF.

The V call is TRBV2, the J call TRBJ1-1; perhaps TRBD1 as D (5 bases). The germline V gene has CDR1 SNHLY and CDR2 FYNNEI. V dropped 8 bases and J dropped 5 bases, with 15 bases sitting between them. This CDR3 has 13 residues. The DNA for the CDR3 is TGTGCCAGCGGCGGGGGTTATAGGACTGAAGCTTTCTTT. Amino acids: CASGGGYRTEAFF.

This clone appeared once. This chain joins TRBV5-1 and TRBJ1-3; D possibly corresponds to TRBD1 (6 bases). This CDR3 is built from 15 residues. Looked up from germline, CDR1 is SGHRS and CDR2 is YFSETQ. The germline V and J ends were trimmed by 3 bases and 1 base, with 11 bases remaining between them. The CDR3 nucleotides are TGCGCCAGCAGCTCGACAGGTCTTTCTGGAAACACCATATATTTT. Protein: CASSSTGLSGNTIYF.

A few counts support this clone. The V and J genes are TRBV5-6 and TRBJ1-2; no clear D gene. The V end lost 2 bases, the J end lost 2 bases, and 22 bases lay between the germline ends. The germline V gene encodes CDR1 SGHDT and CDR2 YYEEEE. The CDR3 has 18 residues. The CDR3 coding sequence is TGTGCCAGCAGCTTCCTTTACTCAGGAATCGGAACGAACTATGGCTACACCTTC. It codes for CASSFLYSGIGTNYGYTF.

The rearrangement links TRBV30 to TRBJ1-1; D ambiguous. Germline V gives CDR1 GTSNPN, CDR2 SVGIG (reference sequence). This CDR3 comprises 12 residues. V lost 2 bases, J lost 2 bases, and 6 bases lay in between. The CDR3 is CAWSLQNTEAFF. CDR3 sequence (DNA): TGTGCCTGGAGTTTACAAAACACTGAAGCTTTCTTT.

In nucleotides, the CDR3 is TGTGCCAGCAGCTTAGTCAGGACTAGCGGGGGCGATGAGCAGTTCTTC. This gives the protein CASSLVRTSGGDEQFF. The V call is TRBV7-9, the J call TRBJ2-1, with 13 positions matching TRBD2. V was pared by 1 base and J by 8 bases, with 5 bases of the junction left unmatched. Germline V gene data show CDR1 as SEHNR and CDR2 as FQNEAQ (reference sequence). The CDR3 is 16 amino acids.

V usage is TRBV27 and J usage is TRBJ1-2; TRBD1 matches at 7 bases. Per the germline V gene, CDR1 is MNHEY and CDR2 is SMNVEV (reference sequence). CDR3 length: 16 residues. With 3 bases clipped from V and 1 base from J, the junction kept 8 bases outside the gene matches. The CDR3 nucleotides are TGTGCCAGCAGTTTCCGGGACAGCTTATATAACTATGGCTACACCTTC. Amino acid sequence: CASSFRDSLYNYGYTF.

CDR3 in amino acids: CATSDFRRGLGETQYF. In DNA, the CDR3 is TGTGCCACCAGTGATTTCCGCAGGGGGCTGGGGGAGACCCAGTACTTC. This rearrangement joins TRBV24-1 to TRBJ2-5; 8 bases line up with TRBD1. Germline loops: CDR1 KGHDR, CDR2 SFDVKD. J was trimmed by 5 bases and V by 1 base; bases with no gene match: 8. The CDR3 runs 16 residues.

The V call is TRBV2, the J call TRBJ1-2; maybe TRBD1 (5 bases). Trimming left V 0 bases short and J 3 bases short, with 11 bases between. The germline gives CDR1 SNHLY, CDR2 FYNNEI. This CDR3 has 15 amino acids. The CDR3 reads CASSEALDRYYGYTF. In DNA, the CDR3 is TGTGCCAGCAGTGAAGCGCTTGACAGATACTATGGCTACACCTTC.

Notes on this clone: The sample has other DNA sequences that encode this CDR3 too. The gene calls are TRBV5-1 and TRBJ1-2; the D gene is possibly TRBD1 (5 bases). The CDR3 has 14 residues. Germline CDR1 SGHRS, CDR2 YFSETQ. V was trimmed by 0 bases and J by 2 bases, leaving 8 bases between them. The CDR3, as DNA: TGCGCCAGCAGCTTGGTCCCAGGGAACTATGGCTACACCTTC. This gives the protein CASSLVPGNYGYTF.

The rearrangement joins TRBV7-3 to TRBJ2-3; 9 bases are a match to TRBD2. The CDR3 has 16 residues. The J segment lost 5 bases and the V segment lost 1 base, leaving 7 bases of the junction unmatched. Germline CDR1 and CDR2: SGHTA and FQGTGA. The DNA for the CDR3 is TGTGCCAGCAGCTTAATCGCGGGGGGGCTTGAAGATACGCAGTATTTT. This encodes CASSLIAGGLEDTQYF. Full variable domain (missing parts from reference TRBV7-3 and TRBJ2-3): GAGVSQTPSNKVTEKGKYVELRCDPISGHTALYWYRQSLGQGPEFLIYFQGTGAADDSGLPNDRFFAVRPEGSVSTLKIQRTERGDSAVYLCASSLIAGGLEDTQYFGPGTRLTVL.

This chain links TRBV6-5 with TRBJ1-6; TRBD1 aligns across 7 bases. Germline V gene lookup returns CDR1 MNHEY and CDR2 SVGAGI. The V and J ends lost 5 bases and 11 bases, in that order; junction bases with no gene match: 9. The CDR3 consists of 14 residues. The CDR3 bases are TGTGCCAGCAGTCTAGGCTGGAGGGGGCCACCCCTCCACTTT. The encoded protein is CASSLGWRGPPLHF.

In its sample, this clone was seen once. The sample carries other DNA sequences with the same CDR3. The chain couples TRBV7-3 to TRBJ2-3, with 11 bases aligning to TRBD2. In germline, CDR1 is SGHTA, CDR2 FQGTGA. The CDR3 runs 15 residues. J gave up 2 bases and V 5 bases, and 3 bases lay outside the gene matches. CDR3: CASSRSGGATDTQYF. Here the CDR3 DNA reads TGTGCCAGCAGCCGTAGCGGGGGGGCCACAGATACGCAGTATTTT.